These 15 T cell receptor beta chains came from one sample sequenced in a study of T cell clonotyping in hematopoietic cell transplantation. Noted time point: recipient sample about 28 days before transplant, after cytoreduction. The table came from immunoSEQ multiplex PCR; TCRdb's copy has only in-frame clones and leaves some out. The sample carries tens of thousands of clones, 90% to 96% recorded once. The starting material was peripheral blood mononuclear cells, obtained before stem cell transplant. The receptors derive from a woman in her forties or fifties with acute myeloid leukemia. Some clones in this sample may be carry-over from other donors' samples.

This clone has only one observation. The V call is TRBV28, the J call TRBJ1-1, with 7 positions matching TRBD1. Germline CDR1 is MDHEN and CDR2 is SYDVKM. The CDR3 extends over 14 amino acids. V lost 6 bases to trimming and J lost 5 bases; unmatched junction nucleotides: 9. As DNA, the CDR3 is TGTGCCAGCAGGGCCGACAGGGAGATGACTGAAGCTTTCTTT. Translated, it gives CASRADREMTEAFF. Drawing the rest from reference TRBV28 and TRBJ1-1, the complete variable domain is DVKVTQSSRYLVKRTGEKVFLECVQDMDHENMFWYRQDPGLGLRLIYFSYDVKMKEKGDIPEGYSVSREKKERFSLILESASTNQTSMYLCASRADREMTEAFFGQGTRLTVV.

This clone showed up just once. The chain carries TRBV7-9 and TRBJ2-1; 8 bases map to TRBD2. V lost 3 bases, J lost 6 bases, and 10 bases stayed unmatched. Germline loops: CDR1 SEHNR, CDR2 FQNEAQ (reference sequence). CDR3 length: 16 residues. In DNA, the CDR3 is TGTGCCAGCAGCTTTTTGAAGACTAGCGTACTCAATGAGCAGTTCTTC. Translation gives CASSFLKTSVLNEQFF.

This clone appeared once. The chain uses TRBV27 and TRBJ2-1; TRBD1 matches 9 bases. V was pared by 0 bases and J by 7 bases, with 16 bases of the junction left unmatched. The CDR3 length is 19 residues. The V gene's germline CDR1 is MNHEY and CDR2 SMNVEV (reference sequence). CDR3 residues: CASSLSPGQGTFWLNEQFF. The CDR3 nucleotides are TGTGCCAGCAGTTTATCGCCAGGACAGGGGACCTTTTGGTTGAATGAGCAGTTCTTC.

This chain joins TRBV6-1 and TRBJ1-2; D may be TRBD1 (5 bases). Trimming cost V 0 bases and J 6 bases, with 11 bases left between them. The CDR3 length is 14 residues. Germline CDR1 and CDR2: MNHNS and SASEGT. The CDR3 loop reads CASSEAGTSHGYTF. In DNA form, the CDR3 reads TGTGCCAGCAGTGAAGCTGGGACTTCCCATGGCTACACCTTC.

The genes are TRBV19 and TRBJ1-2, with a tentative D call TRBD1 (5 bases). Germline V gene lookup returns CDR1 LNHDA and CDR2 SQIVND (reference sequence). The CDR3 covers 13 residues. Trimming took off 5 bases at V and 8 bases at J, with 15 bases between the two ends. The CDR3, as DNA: TGTGCCAGTAGTCTGCGACAGACAAGGGGCTACACCTTC. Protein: CASSLRQTRGYTF.

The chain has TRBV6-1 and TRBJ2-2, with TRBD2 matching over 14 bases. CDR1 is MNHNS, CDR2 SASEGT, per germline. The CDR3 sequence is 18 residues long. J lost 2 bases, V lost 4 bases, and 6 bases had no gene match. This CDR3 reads CASSGTSGGRFNTGELFF. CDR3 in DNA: TGTGCCAGCAGTGGGACTAGCGGGGGGCGATTTAACACCGGGGAGCTGTTTTTT.

Here the CDR3 reads CASNSQGSTGELFF. Here the CDR3 DNA reads TGTGCCAGCAATTCACAGGGGTCCACCGGGGAGCTGTTTTTT. The chain employs TRBV6-6 and TRBJ2-2, with TRBD1 identical over 7 bases. This CDR3 comprises 14 residues. Per the germline V gene, CDR1 is MNHNY and CDR2 is SVGAGI (reference sequence). After removal of 7 bases from V and 4 bases from J, the junction contained 6 bases not matched to a gene.

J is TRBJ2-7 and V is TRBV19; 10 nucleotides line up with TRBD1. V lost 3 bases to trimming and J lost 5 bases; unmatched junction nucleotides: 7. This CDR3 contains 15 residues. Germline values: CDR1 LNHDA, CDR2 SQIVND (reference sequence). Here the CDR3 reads CASSINRDRGHEQYF. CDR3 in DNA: TGTGCCAGTAGTATTAACCGGGACAGGGGCCACGAGCAGTACTTC.

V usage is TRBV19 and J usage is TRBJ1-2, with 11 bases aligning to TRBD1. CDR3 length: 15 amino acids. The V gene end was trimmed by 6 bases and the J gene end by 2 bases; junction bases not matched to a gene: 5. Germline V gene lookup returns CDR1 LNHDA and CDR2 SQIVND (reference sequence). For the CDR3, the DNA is TGTGCCAGTAGCAAAGGACAGGGGGCCAACTATGGCTACACCTTC. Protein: CASSKGQGANYGYTF.

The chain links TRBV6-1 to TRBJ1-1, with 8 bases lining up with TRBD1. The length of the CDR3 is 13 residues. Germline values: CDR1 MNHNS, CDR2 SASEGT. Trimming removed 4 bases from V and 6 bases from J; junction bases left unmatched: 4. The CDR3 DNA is TGTGCCAGCAGTGGTGTACAGGGGGCTGAAGCTTTCTTT. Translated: CASSGVQGAEAFF.

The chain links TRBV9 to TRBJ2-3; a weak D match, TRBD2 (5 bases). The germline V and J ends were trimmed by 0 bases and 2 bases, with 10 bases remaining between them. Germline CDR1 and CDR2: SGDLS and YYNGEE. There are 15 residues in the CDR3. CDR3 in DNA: TGTGCCAGCAGCGTAGGAGGAGGCGACACAGATACGCAGTATTTT. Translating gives CASSVGGGDTDTQYF.

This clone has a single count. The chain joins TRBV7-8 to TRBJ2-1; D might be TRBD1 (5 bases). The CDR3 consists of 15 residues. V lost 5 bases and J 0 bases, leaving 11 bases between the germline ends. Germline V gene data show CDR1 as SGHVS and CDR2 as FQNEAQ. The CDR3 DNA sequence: TGTGCCAGCAGCGATACAGGAAGCTCCTACAATGAGCAGTTCTTC. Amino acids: CASSDTGSSYNEQFF.

CDR3 region: CASRPGLKNTEAFF. CDR3 nucleotides: TGTGCCAGCAGGCCGGGCCTAAAGAACACTGAAGCTTTCTTT. The chain recombines TRBV11-2 with TRBJ1-1, with D unclear. V dropped 6 bases and J dropped 1 base, with 12 bases sitting between them. The germline gives CDR1 SGHAT, CDR2 FQNNGV. The CDR3 runs to 14 residues.

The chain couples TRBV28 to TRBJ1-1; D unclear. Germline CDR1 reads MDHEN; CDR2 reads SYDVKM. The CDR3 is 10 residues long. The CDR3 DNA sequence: TGTGGTATAGGGAACACTGAAGCTTTCTTT. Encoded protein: CGIGNTEAFF. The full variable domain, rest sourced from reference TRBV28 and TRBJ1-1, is DVKVTQSSRYLVKRTGEKVFLECVQDMDHENMFWYRQDPGLGLRLIYFSYDVKMKEKGDIPEGYSVSREKKERFSLILESASTNQTSMYLCGIGNTEAFFGQGTRLTVV.

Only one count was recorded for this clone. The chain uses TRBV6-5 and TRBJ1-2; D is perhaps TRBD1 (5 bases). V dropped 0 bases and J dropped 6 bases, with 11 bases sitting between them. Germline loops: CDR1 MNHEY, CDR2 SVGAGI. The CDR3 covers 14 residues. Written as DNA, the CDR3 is TGTGCCAGCAGTTACTCGTGGGGAGGGGATGGCTACACCTTC. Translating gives CASSYSWGGDGYTF.